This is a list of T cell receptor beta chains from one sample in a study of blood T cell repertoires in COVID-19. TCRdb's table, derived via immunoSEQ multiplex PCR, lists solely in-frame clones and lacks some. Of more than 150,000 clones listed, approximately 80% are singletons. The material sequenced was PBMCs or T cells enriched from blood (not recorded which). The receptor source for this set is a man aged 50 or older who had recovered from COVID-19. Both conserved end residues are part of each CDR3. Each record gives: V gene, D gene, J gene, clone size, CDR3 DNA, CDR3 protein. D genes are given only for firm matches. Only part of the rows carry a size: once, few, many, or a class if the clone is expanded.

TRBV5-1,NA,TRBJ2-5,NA,TGCGCCAGCAGCCCTCCCGCGGGGGAGACCCAGTACTTC,CASSPPAGETQYF
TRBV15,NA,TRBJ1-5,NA,TGTGCCACCAGCAGACCACCTCGTACAGGGCGGCCTGATCAGCCCCAGCATTTT,CATSRPPRTGRPDQPQHF
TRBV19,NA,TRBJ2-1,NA,TGTGCCAGTAGAAAGGCGACGGGGGGCTCAAGTGAGCAGTTCTTC,CASRKATGGSSEQFF
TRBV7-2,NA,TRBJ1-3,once,TGTGCCAGCACCCTGTACAGCGGAAACACCATATATTTT,CASTLYSGNTIYF
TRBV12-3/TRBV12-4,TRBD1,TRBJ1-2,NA,TGTGCCAGCACCCCCGGGGACAGGGATGGCTACACCTTC,CASTPGDRDGYTF
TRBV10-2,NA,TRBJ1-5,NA,TGCGCCAGCAGTCGAGATCGTAGCAATCAGCCCCAGCATTTT,CASSRDRSNQPQHF
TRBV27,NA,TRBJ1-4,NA,TGTGCCAGCAGCCTGATGGGGTTGGGGCAGGGGAATGAAAAACTGTTTTTT,CASSLMGLGQGNEKLFF
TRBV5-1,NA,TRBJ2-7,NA,TGCGCCAGCAGCACAGGGAAGGATCGGCAGTACTTC,CASSTGKDRQYF
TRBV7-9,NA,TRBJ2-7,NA,TGTGCCAGCAGCCGCAGTAACGAGCAGTACTTC,CASSRSNEQYF
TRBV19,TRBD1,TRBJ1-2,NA,TGTGCCAGTAGTACCTCGACAGGGGGCGATTCTTATGGCTACACCTTC,CASSTSTGGDSYGYTF
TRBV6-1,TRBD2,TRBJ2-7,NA,TGTGCCAGCAGTGAAGTTGGGGGGGGCGAGCAGTACTTC,CASSEVGGGEQYF
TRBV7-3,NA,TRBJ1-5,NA,TGTGCCAGCAGCTCCGGGAGCAATCAGCCCCAGCATTTT,CASSSGSNQPQHF
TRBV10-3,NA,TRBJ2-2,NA,TGTGCCATCAGTGAGTCGACGCCCGGGACCGGGGAGCTGTTTTTT,CAISESTPGTGELFF
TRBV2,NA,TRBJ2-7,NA,TGTGCCAGCAGCTACAGGGTTGGCGGCTACGAGCAGTACTTC,CASSYRVGGYEQYF
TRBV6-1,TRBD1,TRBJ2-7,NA,TGTGCCAGCAGTGGGTCATGGACAGGCCGTTCCTACGAGCAGTACTTC,CASSGSWTGRSYEQYF
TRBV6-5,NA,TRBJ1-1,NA,TGTGCCAGCAGTTACTCGGCAGGGATGGGTACTGAAGCTTTCTTT,CASSYSAGMGTEAFF
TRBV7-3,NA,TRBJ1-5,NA,TGTGCCAGCAGCTTTTCAGGGGGCAATCAGCCCCAGCATTTT,CASSFSGGNQPQHF
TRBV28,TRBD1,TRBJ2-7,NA,TGTGCCAGCAGTTCCACAATTGAACCGGACAGGGGTTACTACGAGCAGTACTTC,CASSSTIEPDRGYYEQYF
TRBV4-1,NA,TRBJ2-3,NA,TGCGCCAGCAGCCTACCGATCGGGACAGATACGCAGTATTTT,CASSLPIGTDTQYF
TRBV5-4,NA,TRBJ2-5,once,TGTGCCAGCAGGAGCAGCGGCCAAGAGACCCAGTACTTC,CASRSSGQETQYF
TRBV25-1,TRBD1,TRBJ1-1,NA,TGTGCCAGCAGTGCCTGGGACAGGGCAACTTTCTTT,CASSAWDRATFF
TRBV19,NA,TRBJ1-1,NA,TGTGCCAGTAGATTACAGGGGAACACTGAAGCTTTCTTT,CASRLQGNTEAFF